This T cell receptor (beta chain) originates from a study of T cell clonality in common variable immunodeficiency. The study, taken as a whole, reports: T cell subpopulation sequencing would be needed to explain CVID clonality. Patient heterogeneity in the CVID cohort limited correlations between repertoire features and clinical complications. Fewer TCRbeta clones were shared among CVID subjects than controls. Reportedly, TCR beta sequences from common variable immunodeficiency showed fewer deletions and N-nucleotide insertions.

This CDR3 region has 16 residues. Germline V lookup: CDR1 SGHVT, CDR2 SQSDAQ. Equal genomic DNA amounts from CVID and control samples were sequenced. Only in-frame clones appear in the TCRdb table, and some are missing; sequencing was by immunoSEQ multiplex PCR. The specimen gives 30,000 to 40,000 clones without singletons; the ten biggest hold 5.5% to 7%. This clone was counted ten times or more. Its antigen is unknown. One end of the junction fails to match germline, which may point to a read error. The read ends 3 residues early relative to the CDR3; the germline J gene fills the gap. The chain combines TRBV7-4 with TRBJ2-3; D is perhaps TRBD2 (5 bases). The sequence came from a human donor with common variable immunodeficiency. The sample comprised peripheral blood mononuclear cells. The CDR3 loop is CTSRLEYGLSTDTQYF. The sequenced CDR3 bases are TGCACCAGCAGGCTCGAGTACGGACTTTCCACAGATACG. Together with reference TRBV7-4 and TRBJ2-3, the CDR3 gives the full variable domain: GAGVSQSPRYKVAKRGRDVALRCDSISGHVTLYWYRQTLGQGSEVLTYSQSDAQRDKSGRPSGRFSAERPERSVSTLKIQRTEQGDSAVYLCTSRLEYGLSTDTQYFGPGTRLTVL.